This T cell receptor (beta chain) was identified in a study of cytomegalovirus exposure and HLA in healthy donors. This clone is a singleton in its sample. The antigen remains undetermined. Study-level points and caveats: It was 150 to 200 TCR beta chains that were listed as cytomegalovirus-associated.

The assay was immunoSEQ multiplex PCR, and TCRdb's table has in-frame clones only and misses some. The data hold more than 200,000 clones, with about 90% observed a single time. The donors were members of the approximately 110-subject validation cohort (separate from the approximately 650-subject first cohort). V lost 4 bases and J lost 5, with 4 bases in between. The germline V gene has CDR1 SGHDT and CDR2 YYEEEE. The CDR3 is 12 residues long. The chain joins TRBV5-6 to TRBJ2-6; D gene ambiguous. Sequenced sample: PBMCs. This TCR came from a man between 18 and 29 years old in good health and CMV-seropositive. The CDR3 is CASSLRANVLTF. The CDR3 nucleotides read TGTGCCAGCAGCCTCCGGGCCAACGTCCTGACTTTC.